The rows below give T cell receptor beta chains drawn from one sample of a study of tumor-infiltrating lymphocytes in localized non-small cell lung cancer. Method: immunoSEQ multiplex PCR; TCRdb's copy keeps in-frame clones and lacks some. Found here are several thousand clones, 81% of them singletons; the top ten hold around 9.5%. The sequencing input was uninvolved lung tissue not adjacent to the tumor. All receptors come from a human donor with non-small cell lung cancer. CDR3s include the opening cysteine and the closing phenylalanine or tryptophan. D genes are given only for firm matches. Rows may omit the clone size; those that give it use once, few, many or a size class.

V gene: TRBV5-1
clone size: .
D gene: .
J gene: TRBJ2-1
CDR3 protein: CASSLAGGTFYNEQFF
CDR3 DNA: TGCGCCAGCAGCTTGGCGGGGGGCACTTTCTACAATGAGCAGTTCTTC

V gene: TRBV4-2
clone size: .
D gene: .
J gene: TRBJ2-7
CDR3 protein: CASSPLGDKTYEQYF
CDR3 DNA: TGTGCCAGCAGCCCGTTGGGGGACAAGACCTACGAGCAGTACTTC

V gene: TRBV7-8
clone size: .
D gene: .
J gene: TRBJ1-4
CDR3 protein: CASKPSRTNEKLFF
CDR3 DNA: TGTGCCAGCAAACCTAGCCGAACTAATGAAAAACTGTTTTTT

V gene: TRBV28
clone size: .
D gene: .
J gene: TRBJ1-1
CDR3 protein: CASSPGGVGTEAFF
CDR3 DNA: TGTGCCAGCAGTCCCGGGGGGGTGGGCACTGAAGCTTTCTTT

V gene: TRBV4-2
clone size: .
D gene: .
J gene: TRBJ2-7
CDR3 protein: CASSQVGPDQYEQYF
CDR3 DNA: TGTGCCAGCAGCCAAGTGGGGCCCGATCAATACGAGCAGTACTTC

V gene: TRBV28
clone size: .
D gene: .
J gene: TRBJ2-7
CDR3 protein: CASSSHGSYEQYF
CDR3 DNA: TGTGCCAGCAGTTCCCACGGGTCCTACGAGCAGTACTTC

V gene: TRBV5-1
clone size: .
D gene: TRBD2
J gene: TRBJ2-3
CDR3 protein: CASSLPSWLAGAGLDTQYF
CDR3 DNA: TGCGCCAGCAGCTTGCCTTCGTGGCTAGCGGGAGCCGGTTTAGATACGCAGTATTTT

V gene: TRBV6-1
clone size: .
D gene: TRBD2
J gene: TRBJ2-5
CDR3 protein: CASSEARVAGYGETQYF
CDR3 DNA: TGTGCCAGCAGTGAAGCGAGAGTAGCGGGATATGGAGAGACCCAGTACTTC

V gene: TRBV30
clone size: .
D gene: .
J gene: TRBJ1-2
CDR3 protein: CAWSVQNYGYTF
CDR3 DNA: TGTGCCTGGAGTGTACAGAACTATGGCTACACCTTC

V gene: TRBV11-1
clone size: .
D gene: .
J gene: TRBJ2-3
CDR3 protein: CASSFRDSGTDTQYF
CDR3 DNA: TGTGCCAGCAGCTTCCGGGACTCCGGCACAGATACGCAGTATTTT

V gene: TRBV6-5
clone size: .
D gene: .
J gene: TRBJ1-4
CDR3 protein: CASRINSLRLEKLFF
CDR3 DNA: TGTGCCAGCAGGATTAACAGCCTTCGCCTAGAAAAACTGTTTTTT

V gene: TRBV11-2
clone size: .
D gene: TRBD2
J gene: TRBJ2-1
CDR3 protein: CASTLAGAYNEQFF
CDR3 DNA: TGTGCCAGCACCCTAGCGGGAGCCTACAATGAGCAGTTCTTC

V gene: TRBV5-3
clone size: .
D gene: .
J gene: TRBJ2-1
CDR3 protein: CARSQRIVNEQFF
CDR3 DNA: TGTGCCAGAAGTCAGAGGATCGTTAATGAGCAGTTCTTC

V gene: TRBV6-5
clone size: .
D gene: TRBD1
J gene: TRBJ2-5
CDR3 protein: CATRQGGTQYF
CDR3 DNA: TGTGCCACCAGACAGGGGGGGACCCAGTACTTC

V gene: TRBV4-1
clone size: .
D gene: TRBD1
J gene: TRBJ2-7
CDR3 protein: CASSRPGQGYEQYF
CDR3 DNA: TGCGCCAGCAGCCGACCGGGACAGGGCTACGAGCAGTACTTC

V gene: TRBV28
clone size: .
D gene: .
J gene: TRBJ1-1
CDR3 protein: CASSLHDQGNTEAFF
CDR3 DNA: TGTGCCAGCAGTTTACACGACCAGGGGAACACTGAAGCTTTCTTT

V gene: TRBV7-2
clone size: .
D gene: .
J gene: TRBJ2-3
CDR3 protein: CASSLAQGPDTQYF
CDR3 DNA: TGTGCCAGCAGCTTAGCACAGGGTCCAGATACGCAGTATTTT

V gene: TRBV11-2
clone size: .
D gene: TRBD2
J gene: TRBJ2-7
CDR3 protein: CASSLVGLAGGKVYEQYF
CDR3 DNA: TGTGCCAGCAGCTTAGTGGGACTAGCGGGAGGGAAGGTCTACGAGCAGTACTTC

V gene: TRBV7-9
clone size: .
D gene: .
J gene: TRBJ2-6
CDR3 protein: CASSLVWGSGANVLTF
CDR3 DNA: TGTGCCAGCAGCTTAGTGTGGGGTTCTGGGGCCAACGTCCTGACTTTC

V gene: TRBV4-3
clone size: .
D gene: TRBD1
J gene: TRBJ2-2
CDR3 protein: CASSPQTGSTGELFF
CDR3 DNA: TGCGCCAGCAGCCCCCAGACAGGGTCCACCGGGGAGCTGTTTTTT

V gene: TRBV27
clone size: .
D gene: .
J gene: TRBJ2-1
CDR3 protein: CASSTPLGNEQFF
CDR3 DNA: TGTGCCAGCAGTACCCCTCTAGGTAATGAGCAGTTCTTC

V gene: TRBV6-5
clone size: .
D gene: .
J gene: TRBJ1-2
CDR3 protein: CASSSDLGGNYGYTF
CDR3 DNA: TGTGCCAGCAGTTCCGATCTGGGGGGTAACTATGGCTACACCTTC

V gene: TRBV2
clone size: .
D gene: .
J gene: TRBJ1-1
CDR3 protein: CASSESGRLGNTEAFF
CDR3 DNA: TGTGCCAGCAGTGAATCAGGACGTCTGGGGAACACTGAAGCTTTCTTT

V gene: TRBV5-1
clone size: .
D gene: .
J gene: TRBJ1-1
CDR3 protein: CASSLQGYGTEAFF
CDR3 DNA: TGCGCCAGCAGCTTGCAGGGCTATGGCACTGAAGCTTTCTTT

V gene: TRBV5-4
clone size: .
D gene: TRBD2
J gene: TRBJ2-1
CDR3 protein: CASSLDGGRGSYNEQFF
CDR3 DNA: TGTGCCAGCAGCTTGGATGGCGGGAGGGGCTCCTACAATGAGCAGTTCTTC

V gene: TRBV11-1
clone size: .
D gene: .
J gene: TRBJ2-7
CDR3 protein: CASSSRDRTGSEQYF
CDR3 DNA: TGTGCCAGCAGCTCCCGCGACCGAACGGGGAGCGAGCAGTACTTC

V gene: TRBV5-6
clone size: once
D gene: .
J gene: TRBJ1-2
CDR3 protein: CASSSAPGAGDGYTF
CDR3 DNA: TGTGCCAGCAGCTCGGCGCCGGGGGCAGGGGATGGCTACACCTTC

V gene: TRBV30
clone size: few
D gene: .
J gene: TRBJ1-4
CDR3 protein: CAWSVLGSEYEKLFF
CDR3 DNA: TGTGCCTGGAGTGTATTAGGCAGTGAGTACGAAAAACTGTTTTTT

V gene: TRBV27
clone size: .
D gene: .
J gene: TRBJ1-2
CDR3 protein: CASSLSGDYGYTF
CDR3 DNA: TGTGCCAGCAGTTTATCAGGGGACTATGGCTACACCTTC

V gene: TRBV5-3
clone size: .
D gene: .
J gene: TRBJ2-2
CDR3 protein: CARSFRGDGELFF
CDR3 DNA: TGTGCCAGAAGCTTTAGAGGGGACGGGGAGCTGTTTTTT

V gene: TRBV6-6
clone size: .
D gene: TRBD1
J gene: TRBJ2-5
CDR3 protein: CASSLGTGATQETQYF
CDR3 DNA: TGTGCCAGCAGTTTGGGGACAGGGGCGACGCAAGAGACCCAGTACTTC

V gene: TRBV2
clone size: .
D gene: .
J gene: TRBJ2-4
CDR3 protein: CASQDRAKNIQYF
CDR3 DNA: TGTGCCAGCCAGGACAGAGCCAAAAACATTCAGTACTTC

V gene: TRBV7-7
clone size: .
D gene: .
J gene: TRBJ2-1
CDR3 protein: CASSEDIAGLNEQFF
CDR3 DNA: TGTGCCAGCAGCGAAGATATTGCGGGTCTCAATGAGCAGTTCTTC

V gene: TRBV2
clone size: .
D gene: .
J gene: TRBJ2-1
CDR3 protein: CASSRTTTGERVF
CDR3 DNA: TGTGCCAGCAGTCGGACCACCACAGGGGAGCGGGTCTTC

V gene: TRBV29-1
clone size: .
D gene: TRBD1
J gene: TRBJ2-7
CDR3 protein: CSVQGTAMGYEQYF
CDR3 DNA: TGCAGCGTCCAGGGGACAGCAATGGGCTACGAGCAGTACTTC

V gene: TRBV18
clone size: .
D gene: .
J gene: TRBJ2-1
CDR3 protein: CASSPKAREPNNEQFF
CDR3 DNA: TGTGCCAGCTCACCAAAGGCGCGAGAGCCCAACAATGAGCAGTTCTTC

V gene: TRBV4-3
clone size: once
D gene: .
J gene: TRBJ2-3
CDR3 protein: CASSQESADTQYF
CDR3 DNA: TGCGCCAGCAGCCAAGAGTCTGCAGATACGCAGTATTTT

V gene: TRBV6-1
clone size: .
D gene: TRBD2
J gene: TRBJ2-1
CDR3 protein: CASSGLAGANEQFF
CDR3 DNA: TGTGCCAGCAGTGGGCTAGCGGGAGCCAATGAGCAGTTCTTC

V gene: TRBV5-1
clone size: .
D gene: TRBD1
J gene: TRBJ1-2
CDR3 protein: CASSRGQGIDYGYTF
CDR3 DNA: TGCGCCAGCAGCCGGGGACAGGGGATTGACTATGGCTACACCTTC

V gene: TRBV18
clone size: few
D gene: TRBD1
J gene: TRBJ2-6
CDR3 protein: CASSPVFLQDRGAANVLTF
CDR3 DNA: TGTGCCAGCTCACCAGTTTTCCTACAAGACAGGGGAGCGGCCAACGTCCTGACTTTC

V gene: TRBV9
clone size: .
D gene: .
J gene: TRBJ2-2
CDR3 protein: CASSVDSNTGELFF
CDR3 DNA: TGTGCCAGCAGCGTAGACTCAAACACCGGGGAGCTGTTTTTT

V gene: TRBV7-8
clone size: .
D gene: .
J gene: TRBJ2-7
CDR3 protein: CASSLARSGWFSYEQYF
CDR3 DNA: TGTGCCAGCAGCTTAGCGCGGAGCGGGTGGTTCTCCTACGAGCAGTACTTC

V gene: TRBV14
clone size: .
D gene: .
J gene: TRBJ1-4
CDR3 protein: CASSHGGEANEKLFF
CDR3 DNA: TGTGCCAGCAGCCATGGTGGAGAGGCTAATGAAAAACTGTTTTTT

V gene: TRBV7-8
clone size: .
D gene: .
J gene: TRBJ1-1
CDR3 protein: CASSGVGTIRMNTEAFF
CDR3 DNA: TGTGCCAGCAGCGGGGTGGGGACAATCAGAATGAACACTGAAGCTTTCTTT

V gene: TRBV19
clone size: .
D gene: .
J gene: TRBJ2-7
CDR3 protein: CASSISRDGEQYF
CDR3 DNA: TGTGCCAGTAGTATATCCAGGGATGGCGAGCAGTACTTC

V gene: TRBV27
clone size: .
D gene: .
J gene: TRBJ2-7
CDR3 protein: CASAPVGSYEQYF
CDR3 DNA: TGTGCCAGCGCCCCGGTGGGGTCCTACGAGCAGTACTTC

V gene: TRBV11-3
clone size: .
D gene: .
J gene: TRBJ2-1
CDR3 protein: CASSLSAAPYNEQFF
CDR3 DNA: TGTGCCAGCAGCTTAAGTGCCGCACCCTACAATGAGCAGTTCTTC

V gene: TRBV21-1
clone size: once
D gene: .
J gene: TRBJ1-1
CDR3 protein: CASSTGEGTEAFF
CDR3 DNA: TGTGCCAGCAGTACAGGGGAGGGAACTGAAGCTTTCTTT

V gene: TRBV20-1
clone size: .
D gene: .
J gene: TRBJ1-2
CDR3 protein: CSGTGGYGYTF
CDR3 DNA: TGCAGTGGAACAGGAGGCTATGGCTACACCTTC

V gene: TRBV28
clone size: .
D gene: .
J gene: TRBJ1-1
CDR3 protein: CASSLDILRDTEAFF
CDR3 DNA: TGTGCCAGCAGTCTGGACATCCTAAGGGACACTGAAGCTTTCTTT

V gene: TRBV19
clone size: .
D gene: .
J gene: TRBJ2-5
CDR3 protein: CASSISGSGKTQYF
CDR3 DNA: TGTGCCAGTAGTATAAGTGGGAGTGGAAAGACCCAGTACTTC

V gene: TRBV6-1
clone size: .
D gene: .
J gene: TRBJ2-7
CDR3 protein: CASSETGTPYEQYF
CDR3 DNA: TGTGCCAGCAGTGAGACCGGGACACCCTACGAGCAGTACTTC

V gene: TRBV2
clone size: .
D gene: .
J gene: TRBJ1-1
CDR3 protein: CASSEVRRATEAFF
CDR3 DNA: TGTGCCAGCAGTGAAGTCCGCAGGGCAACTGAAGCTTTCTTT